This entry concerns a single T cell receptor (beta chain). Its cognate antigen is unknown. Germline is not matched at one junction end, which may reflect a read error. These data belong to a study of human thymus T cells. CDR3 length equals 17 residues. Per the germline V gene, CDR1 is MGHRA and CDR2 is YSYEKL. TCRdb's table, derived via immunoSEQ multiplex PCR, lists solely in-frame clones and lacks some. The sample has tens of thousands of clones, approximately 95% seen once; the top ten hold less than 7%. It was healthy Finnish infants having corrective surgery for congenital heart defects who were the donors. A roughly 0.45-1 mL peripheral blood aliquot was taken intraoperatively from four of eight donors. No fixed cell number was used; all available blood leukocytes supplied DNA. Whole-study findings and limits: Thymic and blood repertoires showed apparently biased V and J gene usage.

The clonotype was recovered from a boy younger than two with a congenital heart defect but otherwise immunologically healthy. The chain links TRBV4-1 to TRBJ2-4; the D is unclear. The sample comprised blood. In nucleotides, the CDR3 is TGCGCCAGCAGCAAAGAAGTCGGACGGATAGCCAAAAACATTCAGTACTTC. Translating gives CASSKEVGRIAKNIQYF.